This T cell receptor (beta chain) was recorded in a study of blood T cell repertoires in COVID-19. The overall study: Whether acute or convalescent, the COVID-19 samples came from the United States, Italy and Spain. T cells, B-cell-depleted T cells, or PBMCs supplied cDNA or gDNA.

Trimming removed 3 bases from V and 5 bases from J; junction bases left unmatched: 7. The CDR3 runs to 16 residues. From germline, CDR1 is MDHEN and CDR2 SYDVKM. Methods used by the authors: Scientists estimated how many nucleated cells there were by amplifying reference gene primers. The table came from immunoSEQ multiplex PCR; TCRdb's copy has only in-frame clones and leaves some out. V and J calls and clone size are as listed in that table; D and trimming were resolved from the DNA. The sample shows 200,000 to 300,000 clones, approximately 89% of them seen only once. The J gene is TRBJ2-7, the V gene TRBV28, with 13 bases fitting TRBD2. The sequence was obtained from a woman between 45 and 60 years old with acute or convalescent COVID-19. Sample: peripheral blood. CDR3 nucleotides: TGTGCCAGCAGTTTCACTAGCGGGAGGGCCGGGAACGAGCAGTACTTC. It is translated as CASSFTSGRAGNEQYF.